The sequence of this T cell receptor (beta chain) was determined in a study of T cells in Graves' hyperthyroidism and ophthalmopathy (dated by TCRdb to about 2019). In the study overall: A discovery cohort of fewer than 110 patients, about 43 with Graves' ophthalmopathy and over 55 with stable Graves' hyperthyroidism, was used to find distinguishing TCR V-J signatures. TCR Vbeta CDR3 sequencing of roughly 140 peripheral blood samples (over 40 ophthalmopathy, 75 or so hyperthyroidism and 17 progressor patients) is reported in the paper. For training and testing, the 100 or so patients in the discovery cohort were randomly divided in a 7:3 ratio. The study also compared thyroid tissue and blood T-cell repertoires from several Graves' hyperthyroidism patients. Prospective prediction of ophthalmopathy was tested in an independent validation cohort of under 20 hyperthyroidism patients and 17 patients who later progressed to ophthalmopathy. After blood sampling, hyperthyroidism patients were treated with methimazole at a starting dose of 30 mg daily, and ophthalmopathy patients were treated with high-dose intravenous methylprednisolone. What the research found in general, with its limitations: Sample size was not statistically predetermined, and blinding of investigators to group allocation was not performed. In validation, progression to ophthalmopathy was predicted by the model with around 71% sensitivity and 72% to 85% specificity, a median of roughly 6 months before onset. Most expanded thyroid clonotypes (frequency above 0.001) were also found in blood, which suggests that blood repertoires may mirror thyroid immune responses. A model built on a 13 V-J signature distinguished ophthalmopathy from stable hyperthyroidism, reaching around 90% sensitivity and around 81% specificity in cross-validation and 80%/75% in testing.

TCR beta CDR3 regions were amplified from RNA transcripts. A first-round RT-PCR of the TCR CDR3 used the HTBI primer set with the Qiagen OneStep RT-PCR kit. A second multiplex PCR round built the libraries, followed by size selection and purification. Paired-end sequencing of the libraries was performed with 100 bp reads on an Illumina HiSeq2000. The study's own analysis went as follows. Raw data were processed with SOAPnuke, discarding reads with adapters, uncalled bases, mean Phred below 15, or no exact constant-primer or identifier match. COPE v1.2.5 was used to merge high-quality paired reads, and clonotypes were defined as unique nucleotide sequences. Clonotypes were aligned to IMGT TRBV, TRBD and TRBJ reference segments using MiTCR v1.1. The analysis included only V-J combinations with a frequency above 0.0001, which together covered approximately 99% of the repertoires. A TCS score was defined as the ratio between F50 (clonal expansion) and ExV (chaos), using BLOSUM62-based TCRdist between CDR3 peptides within each V-J. Welch's t-statistics and random forest reduced 514 V-J features to fewer than 15, which were used in a naive Bayes classifier (R e1071). The Morisita-Horn index was used to measure how similar the thyroid and blood repertoires were. TCRdb itself trimmed the public reads at Q25 with fastp, ran MiXCR and retained productive beta chains. Rows matching on CDR3 protein sequence are summarized as one entry with the most common DNA and genes. TCRdb's processing, not the study's, gives the V and J calls here. The sample table lists roughly 500,000 distinct CDR3 sequences, 46% of them with a count of one. Clones ranked in the top ten supply around two fifths of the sample.

Inclusive of the bounding cysteine and phenylalanine, the CDR3 is 15 residues long. Only the CDR3 part of the read is kept: 45 bases, read in frame from the first base. Unmatched junction bases come to 8, with V trimmed by 4 bases and J by 3 bases. From the germline V gene (reference sequence), CDR1 is SGHNT and CDR2 is YYREEE. Remarks on this clonotype: What this receptor recognizes is not known. No qualities accompany the bases; no much larger clone lies one base away.

Any patient with an uncontrolled infection, another autoimmune disease, pregnancy or lactation was excluded. Diagnoses were based on clinical symptoms, serum thyroxine and TRAb, thyroid ultrasound and orbital computed tomography. Total RNA was extracted with Trizol reagent, and quality was checked on an Agilent 2100 Bioanalyzer. Here the chain combines TRBV5-4 and TRBJ1-2; 8 bases in between match TRBD1. The receptor was derived from an adult woman with Graves' disease, either hyperthyroidism or ophthalmopathy (not recorded which). Sequenced: peripheral blood or thyroid tissue (not recorded which). The DNA reads as follows: TGTGCCAGCAGCGGAAGTGGGACAGGAGACTATGGCTACACCTTC. This translates into CASSGSGTGDYGYTF.